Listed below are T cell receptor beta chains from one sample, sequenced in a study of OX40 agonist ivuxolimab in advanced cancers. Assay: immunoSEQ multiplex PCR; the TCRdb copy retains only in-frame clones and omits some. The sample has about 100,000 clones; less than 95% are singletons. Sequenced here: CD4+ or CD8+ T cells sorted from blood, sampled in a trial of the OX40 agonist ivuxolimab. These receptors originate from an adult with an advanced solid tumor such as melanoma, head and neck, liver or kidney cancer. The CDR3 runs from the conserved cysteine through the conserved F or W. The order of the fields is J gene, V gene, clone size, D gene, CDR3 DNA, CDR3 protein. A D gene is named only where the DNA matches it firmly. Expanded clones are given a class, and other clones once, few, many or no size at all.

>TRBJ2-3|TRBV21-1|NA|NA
TGTGCCAGCAGCAAAGACCGGGCCGGATCTAGCACAGATACGCAGTATTTT
CASSKDRAGSSTDTQYF
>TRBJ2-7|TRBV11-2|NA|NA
TGTGCCAGCAGCTTAAGCACTAGAAGTAAACCTAGCGACCGCTACGAGCAGTACTTC
CASSLSTRSKPSDRYEQYF
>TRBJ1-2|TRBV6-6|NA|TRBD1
TGTGCCAGCAGCGAGACAGGGGGCGCGGGATTATATGGCTACACCTTC
CASSETGGAGLYGYTF
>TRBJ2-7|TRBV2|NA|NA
TGTGCCAGCAGAGGATGGGGGAGCTACGAGCAGTACTTC
CASRGWGSYEQYF
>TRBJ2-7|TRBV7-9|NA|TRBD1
TGTGCCAGCGTTCCGGGACAGGGTCTCCACGAGCAGTACTTC
CASVPGQGLHEQYF
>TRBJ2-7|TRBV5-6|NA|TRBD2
TGTGCCAGCAGCCCTCTTAAGGGCCGTGGGAGGGCTGGCGAGCAGTACTTC
CASSPLKGRGRAGEQYF
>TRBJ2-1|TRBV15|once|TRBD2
TGTGCCACCAGCAGAGTTCCCCCAAGACTAGCGGGAGATTTCTACAATGAGCAGTTCTTC
CATSRVPPRLAGDFYNEQFF
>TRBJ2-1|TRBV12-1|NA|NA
TGTGCCAGCAGCTTTGCGCGCTGGACTTGGGCCTACAATGAGCAGTTCTTC
CASSFARWTWAYNEQFF
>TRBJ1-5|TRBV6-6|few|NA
TGTGCCAGCAGTTTCCGGGACATCCGTGTCTCGACCCAGCATTTT
CASSFRDIRVSTQHF
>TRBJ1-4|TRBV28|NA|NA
TGTGCCAGCAGTTTTTGGGGGTCGAGCGAAAAACTGTTTTTT
CASSFWGSSEKLFF
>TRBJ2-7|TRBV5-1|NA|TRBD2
TGCGCCAGCAGCTGGGTGGGAGGGACCTCCTACGAGCAGTACTTC
CASSWVGGTSYEQYF
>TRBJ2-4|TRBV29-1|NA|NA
TGCAGCGTTGCTAGAGGGCTTACCAACATTCAGTACTTC
CSVARGLTNIQYF
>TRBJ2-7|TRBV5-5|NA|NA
TGTGCCAGCAGCTTCCAGGGTGCCTACGAGCAGTACTTC
CASSFQGAYEQYF
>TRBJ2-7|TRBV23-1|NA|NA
TGCGCCAGCAGCTTTAAACGGCCCCTCTACGAGCAGTACTTC
CASSFKRPLYEQYF
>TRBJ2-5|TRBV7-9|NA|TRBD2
TGTGCCAGCAGCTTAGGGCTAGCGGTGCAAGAGACCCAGTACTTC
CASSLGLAVQETQYF
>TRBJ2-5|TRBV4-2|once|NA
TGTGCCAGCAGCCAATTTCCCGTCGTCCGGGACTTCGCTCAAGAGACCCAGTACTTC
CASSQFPVVRDFAQETQYF
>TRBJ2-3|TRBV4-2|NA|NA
TGTGCCAGCAGCCAACTCCGGACCGATACGCAGTATTTT
CASSQLRTDTQYF
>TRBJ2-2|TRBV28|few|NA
TGTGCCAGCAGTTTCAGCACCGGGGAGCTGTTTTTT
CASSFSTGELFF
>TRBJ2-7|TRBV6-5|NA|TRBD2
TGTGCCAGCAGGGCTAGCGGGAGCCCCGAGCAGTACTTC
CASRASGSPEQYF
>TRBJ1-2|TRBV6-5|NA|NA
TGTGCCAGCAGTTACTCTTACAGGGTACGGAGTTATGGCTACACCTTC
CASSYSYRVRSYGYTF
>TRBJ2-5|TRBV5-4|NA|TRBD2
TGTGCCAGCAGCCCCCGCGGGGGCGGGGGGAGACAAGAGACCCAGTACTTC
CASSPRGGGGRQETQYF
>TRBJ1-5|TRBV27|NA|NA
TGTGCCAGCAGTTTAGGAGGGGAAGGCAATCAGCCCCAGCATTTT
CASSLGGEGNQPQHF
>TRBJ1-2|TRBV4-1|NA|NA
TGCGCCAGCAGCCAAGGGAACAGGTGGTATGGCTACACCTTC
CASSQGNRWYGYTF
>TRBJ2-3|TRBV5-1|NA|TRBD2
TGCGCCAGCAGCGGTGGAGGACTAGCGGGAGTTGGAACAGATACGCAGTATTTT
CASSGGGLAGVGTDTQYF
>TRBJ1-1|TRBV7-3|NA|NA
TGTGCCAGCAGCCCCGGTGTGGGGGCGCCTAGCACTGAAGCTTTCTTT
CASSPGVGAPSTEAFF
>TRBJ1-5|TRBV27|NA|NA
TGTGCCAGCAGAGGCCAGGGTGCCGGGGGTCAGCCCCAGCATTTT
CASRGQGAGGQPQHF
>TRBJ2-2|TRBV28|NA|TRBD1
TGTGCCAGCAGTGTCCCGGGACAGGGGCGGGGCGGGGAGCTGTTTTTT
CASSVPGQGRGGELFF
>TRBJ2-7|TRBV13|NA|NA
TGTGCCAGCAGCTTAGTAGGGTATGCCGAGCAGTACTTC
CASSLVGYAEQYF
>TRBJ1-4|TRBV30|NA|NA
TGTGCCTGGAGGAGGGAATTTAATGAAAAACTGTTTTTT
CAWRREFNEKLFF
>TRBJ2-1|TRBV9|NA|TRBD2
TGTGCCAGCAGCGCCGGGACTAGCGGGAGGCTTAATGAGCAGTTCTTC
CASSAGTSGRLNEQFF
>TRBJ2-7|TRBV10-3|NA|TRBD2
TGTGCCATCAGTGAGTGGCGGGAGTATTCCCACGAGCAGTACTTC
CAISEWREYSHEQYF
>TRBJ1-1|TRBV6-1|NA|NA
TGTGCCAGTGACAGTTCGTATGAAGCTTTCTTT
CASDSSYEAFF
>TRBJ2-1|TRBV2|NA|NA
TGTGCCAGCAATTTATTGGCAGGGGGGAGGAATGAGCAGTTCTTC
CASNLLAGGRNEQFF
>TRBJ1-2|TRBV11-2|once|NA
TGTGCCAGCAGCTCGCCTCCAGGATTAGCTAACTATGGCTACACCTTC
CASSSPPGLANYGYTF
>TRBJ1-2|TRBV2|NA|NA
TGTGCCAGCAGTGTGGAACTTTCCTATGGCTACACCTTC
CASSVELSYGYTF
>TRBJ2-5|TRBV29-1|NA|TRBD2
TGCAGCGGTGGACTAGCGGGTGGGACCCAGTACTTC
CSGGLAGGTQYF
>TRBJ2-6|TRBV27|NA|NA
TGTGCCAGCAGTTTTGAAGCCTCTGGGGCCAACGTCCTGACTTTC
CASSFEASGANVLTF
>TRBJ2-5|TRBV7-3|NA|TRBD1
TGTGCCAGCAGCCCCGACAGGGGCGGGGAGACCCAGTACTTC
CASSPDRGGETQYF
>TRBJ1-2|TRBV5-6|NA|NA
TGTGCCAGCACTACCCCCGGGAGGGAGGGCTATGGCTACACCTTC
CASTTPGREGYGYTF
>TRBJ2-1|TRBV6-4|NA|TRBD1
TGTGCCAGCAGCCCACAGGGGTACAATGAGCAGTTCTTC
CASSPQGYNEQFF
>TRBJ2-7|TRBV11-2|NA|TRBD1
TGTGCCAGCAGCCTCCCACGGACAGGGTACTACGAGCAGTACTTC
CASSLPRTGYYEQYF
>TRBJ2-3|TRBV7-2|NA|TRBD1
TGTGCCAGCAGCGCCGGGACAGGGGTTTCAGATACGCAGTATTTT
CASSAGTGVSDTQYF
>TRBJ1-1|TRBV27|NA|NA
TGTGCCAGCAGTTTGCGGATGAACACTGAAGCTTTCTTT
CASSLRMNTEAFF
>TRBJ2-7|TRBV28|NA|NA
TGTGCCAGCAGAACTTCGTCCTACGAGCAGTACTTC
CASRTSSYEQYF
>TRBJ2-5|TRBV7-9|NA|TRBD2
TGTGCCAGCAGCCCCTCCGGGACTAGCGGGAAAGAGACCCAGTACTTC
CASSPSGTSGKETQYF
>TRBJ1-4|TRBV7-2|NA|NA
TGTGCCAGCACCCCACGGGGCAGAACCGGTGAAAAACTGTTTTTT
CASTPRGRTGEKLFF
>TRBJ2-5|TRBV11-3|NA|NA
TGTGCCAGCAGCCCCGGGGTGAGGGTAGAACTCCCAAGAAATAAAGAGACCCAGTACTTC
CASSPGVRVELPRNKETQYF
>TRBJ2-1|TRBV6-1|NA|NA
TGTGCCAGCAGTTTAATCGGTGAGCAGTTCTTC
CASSLIGEQFF
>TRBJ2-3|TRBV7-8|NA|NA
TGTGCCAGCAGCCCGAGAGGGGTACTTCCGTTACTACAGTATTTT
CASSPRGVLPLLQYF
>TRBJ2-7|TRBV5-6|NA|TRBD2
TGTGCCAGCAGTTCGGGACTATCGGCCTACGAGCAGTACTTC
CASSSGLSAYEQYF
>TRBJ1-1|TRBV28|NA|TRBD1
TGTGCCAGCAGTCCAGGGGGGACAGGGTCCACTGAAGCTTTCTTT
CASSPGGTGSTEAFF
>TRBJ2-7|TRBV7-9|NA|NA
TGTGCCAGCAGCTTATCGGGACCGAACTACGAGCAGTACTTC
CASSLSGPNYEQYF
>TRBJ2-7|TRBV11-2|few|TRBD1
TGTGCCAGCAGCTTAGAGGGGACAGGCTACGAGCAGTACTTC
CASSLEGTGYEQYF
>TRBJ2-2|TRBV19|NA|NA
TGTGCCACTAAACCGGCAGGGGACACCGGGGAGCTGTTTTTT
CATKPAGDTGELFF